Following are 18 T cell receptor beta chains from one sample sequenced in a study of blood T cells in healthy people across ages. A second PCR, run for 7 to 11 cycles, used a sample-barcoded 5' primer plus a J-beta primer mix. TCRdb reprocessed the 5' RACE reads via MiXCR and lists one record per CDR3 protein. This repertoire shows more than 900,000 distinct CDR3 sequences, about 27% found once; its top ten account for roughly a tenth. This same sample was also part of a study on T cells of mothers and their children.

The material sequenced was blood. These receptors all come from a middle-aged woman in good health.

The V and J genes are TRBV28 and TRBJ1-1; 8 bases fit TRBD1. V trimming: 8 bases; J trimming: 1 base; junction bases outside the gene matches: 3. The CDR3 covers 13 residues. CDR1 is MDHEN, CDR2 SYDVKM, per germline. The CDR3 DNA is TGTGCCAGCCATGGACAGGGGAACACTGAAGCTTTCTTT. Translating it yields CASHGQGNTEAFF.

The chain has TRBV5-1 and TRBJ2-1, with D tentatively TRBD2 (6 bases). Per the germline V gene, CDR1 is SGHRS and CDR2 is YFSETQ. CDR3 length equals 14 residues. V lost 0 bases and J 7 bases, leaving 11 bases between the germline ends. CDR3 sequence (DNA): TGCGCCAGCAGCTTGGTCGGAGGGGAGAATGAGCAGTTCTTC. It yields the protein CASSLVGGENEQFF.

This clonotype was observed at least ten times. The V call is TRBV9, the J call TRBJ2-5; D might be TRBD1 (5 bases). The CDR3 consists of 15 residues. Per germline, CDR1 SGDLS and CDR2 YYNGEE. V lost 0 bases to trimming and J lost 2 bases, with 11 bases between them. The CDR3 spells CASSVGSGPQETQYF. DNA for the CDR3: TGTGCCAGCAGCGTAGGGTCAGGGCCTCAAGAGACCCAGTACTTC.

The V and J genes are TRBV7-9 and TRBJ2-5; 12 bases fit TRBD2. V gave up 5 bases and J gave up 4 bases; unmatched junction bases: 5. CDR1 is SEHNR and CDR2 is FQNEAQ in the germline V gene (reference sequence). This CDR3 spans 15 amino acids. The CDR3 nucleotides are TGTGCCAGCAGCCAGACTAGCGGGGGTCTAGAGACCCAGTACTTC. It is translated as CASSQTSGGLETQYF. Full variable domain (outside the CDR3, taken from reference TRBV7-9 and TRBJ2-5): DTGVSQNPRHKITKRGQNVTFRCDPISEHNRLYWYRQTLGQGPEFLTYFQNEAQLEKSRLLSDRFSAERPKGSFSTLEIQRTEQGDSAMYLCASSQTSGGLETQYFGPGTRLLVL.

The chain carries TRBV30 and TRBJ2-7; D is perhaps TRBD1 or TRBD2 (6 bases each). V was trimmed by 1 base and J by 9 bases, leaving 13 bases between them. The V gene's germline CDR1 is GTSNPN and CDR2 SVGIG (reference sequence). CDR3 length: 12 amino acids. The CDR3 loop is CAWSGGAAGQYF. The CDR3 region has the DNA TGTGCCTGGAGTGGGGGGGCAGCAGGGCAGTACTTC.

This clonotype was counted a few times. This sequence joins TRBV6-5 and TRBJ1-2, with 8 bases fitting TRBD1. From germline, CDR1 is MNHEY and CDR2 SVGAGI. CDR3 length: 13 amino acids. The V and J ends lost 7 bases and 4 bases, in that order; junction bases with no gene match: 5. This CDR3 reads CASTGQGPYGYTF. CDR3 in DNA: TGTGCCAGCACTGGACAGGGACCCTATGGCTACACCTTC.

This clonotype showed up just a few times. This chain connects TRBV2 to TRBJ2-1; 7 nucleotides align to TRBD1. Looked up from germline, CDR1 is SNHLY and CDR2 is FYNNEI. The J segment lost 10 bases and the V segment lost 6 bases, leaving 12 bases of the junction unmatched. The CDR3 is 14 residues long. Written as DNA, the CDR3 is TGTGCCAGCAGCCCTACCCGACAGGGCGGCGAGCAGTTCTTC. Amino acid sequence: CASSPTRQGGEQFF.

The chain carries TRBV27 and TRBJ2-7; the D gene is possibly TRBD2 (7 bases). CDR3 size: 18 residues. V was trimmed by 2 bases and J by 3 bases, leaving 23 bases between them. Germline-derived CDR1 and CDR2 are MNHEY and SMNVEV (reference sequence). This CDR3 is CASSLTSPGAGAYYEQYF. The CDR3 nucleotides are TGTGCCAGCAGTTTAACGTCCCCGGGGGCGGGGGCTTACTACGAGCAGTACTTC.

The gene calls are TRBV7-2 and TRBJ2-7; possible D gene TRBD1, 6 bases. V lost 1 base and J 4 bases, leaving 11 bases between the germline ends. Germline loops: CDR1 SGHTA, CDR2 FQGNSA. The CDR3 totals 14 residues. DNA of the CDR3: TGTGCCAGCAGCTTAGGAGGGGGATGTTACGAGCAGTACTTC. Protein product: CASSLGGGCYEQYF. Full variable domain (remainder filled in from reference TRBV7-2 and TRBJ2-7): GAGVSQSPSNKVTEKGKDVELRCDPISGHTALYWYRQSLGQGLEFLIYFQGNSAPDKSGLPSDRFSAERTGGSVSTLTIQRTQQEDSAVYLCASSLGGGCYEQYFGPGTRLTVT.

CDR3 amino acids: CASSTNWDRGNTEAFF. The CDR3 bases are TGTGCCAGCAGCACGAACTGGGACAGGGGTAACACTGAAGCTTTCTTT. The V gene is TRBV12-3 or TRBV12-4, the J gene TRBJ1-1; TRBD1 matches 10 bases. V shed 6 bases and J 2 bases; nucleotides not matched to a gene: 9. The CDR3 has 16 amino acids.

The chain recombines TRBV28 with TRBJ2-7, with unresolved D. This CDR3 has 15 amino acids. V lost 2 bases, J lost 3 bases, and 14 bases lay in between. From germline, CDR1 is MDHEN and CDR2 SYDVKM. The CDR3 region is CASSLRQVGLYEQYF. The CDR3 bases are TGTGCCAGCAGTTTACGGCAGGTTGGCCTCTACGAGCAGTACTTC.

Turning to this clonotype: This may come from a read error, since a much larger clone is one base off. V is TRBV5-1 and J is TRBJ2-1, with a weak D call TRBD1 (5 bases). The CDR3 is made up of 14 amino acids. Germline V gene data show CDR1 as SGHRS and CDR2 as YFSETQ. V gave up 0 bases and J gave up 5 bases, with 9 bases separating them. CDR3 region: CASSLGQKHNEQFF. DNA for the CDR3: TGCGCCAGCAGCTTGGGACAGAAGCACAATGAGCAGTTCTTC.

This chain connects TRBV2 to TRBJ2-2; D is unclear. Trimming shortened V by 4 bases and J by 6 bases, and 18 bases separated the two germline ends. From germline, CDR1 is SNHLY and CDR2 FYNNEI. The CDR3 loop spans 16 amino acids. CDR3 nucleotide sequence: TGTGCCAGCAGTGGGAAGGGTGTTGAAATACCCGGGGAGCTGTTTTTT. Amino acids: CASSGKGVEIPGELFF.

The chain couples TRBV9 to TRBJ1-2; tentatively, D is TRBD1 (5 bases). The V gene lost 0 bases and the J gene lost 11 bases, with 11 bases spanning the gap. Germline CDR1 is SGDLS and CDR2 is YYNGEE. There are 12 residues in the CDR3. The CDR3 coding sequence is TGTGCCAGCAGCGTAGGAGTAGGGGTTTACACCTTC. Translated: CASSVGVGVYTF.

The CDR3 protein is CSASLGFGYEQYF. The CDR3 DNA reads TGCAGTGCTAGCCTAGGGTTTGGATACGAGCAGTACTTC. The chain recombines TRBV20-1 with TRBJ2-7; D unclear. Looked up from germline, CDR1 is DFQATT and CDR2 is SNEGSKA (reference sequence). The CDR3 is made up of 13 amino acids. V lost 3 bases and J lost 4, with 13 bases in between.

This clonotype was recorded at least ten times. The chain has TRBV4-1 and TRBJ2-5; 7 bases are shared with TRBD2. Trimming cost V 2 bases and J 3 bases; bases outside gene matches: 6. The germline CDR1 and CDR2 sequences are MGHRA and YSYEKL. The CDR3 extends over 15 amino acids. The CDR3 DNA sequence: TGCGCCAGCAGCCAACCCGGGACTACGGAAGAGACCCAGTACTTC. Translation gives CASSQPGTTEETQYF.

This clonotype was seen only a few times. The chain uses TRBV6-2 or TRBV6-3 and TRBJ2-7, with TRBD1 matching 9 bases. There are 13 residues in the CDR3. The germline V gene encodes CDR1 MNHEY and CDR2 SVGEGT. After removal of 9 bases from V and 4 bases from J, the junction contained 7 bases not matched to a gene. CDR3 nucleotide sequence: TGTGCCAGTACAGGGGGCGCCGAATACGAGCAGTACTTC. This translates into CASTGGAEYEQYF.

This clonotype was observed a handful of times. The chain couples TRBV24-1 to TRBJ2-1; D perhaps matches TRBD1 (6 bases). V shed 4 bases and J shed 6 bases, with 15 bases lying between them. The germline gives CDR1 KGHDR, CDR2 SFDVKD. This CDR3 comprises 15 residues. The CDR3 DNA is TGTGCCACCAGTGACCAGGGGAAGACTCTCAATGAGCAGTTCTTC. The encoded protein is CATSDQGKTLNEQFF.